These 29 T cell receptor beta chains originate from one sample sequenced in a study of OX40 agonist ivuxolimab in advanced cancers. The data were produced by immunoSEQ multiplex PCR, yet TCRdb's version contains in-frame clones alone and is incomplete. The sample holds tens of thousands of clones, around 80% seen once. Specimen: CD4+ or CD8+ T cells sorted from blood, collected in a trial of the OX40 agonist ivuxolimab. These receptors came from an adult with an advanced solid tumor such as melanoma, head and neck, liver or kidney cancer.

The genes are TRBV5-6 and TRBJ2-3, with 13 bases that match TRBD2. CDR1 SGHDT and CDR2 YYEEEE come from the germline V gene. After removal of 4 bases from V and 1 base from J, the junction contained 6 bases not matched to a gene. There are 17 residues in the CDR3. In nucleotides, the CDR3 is TGTGCCAGCAGCCCGGAAGGACTAGCGGGGGGCACAGATACGCAGTATTTT. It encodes CASSPEGLAGGTDTQYF.

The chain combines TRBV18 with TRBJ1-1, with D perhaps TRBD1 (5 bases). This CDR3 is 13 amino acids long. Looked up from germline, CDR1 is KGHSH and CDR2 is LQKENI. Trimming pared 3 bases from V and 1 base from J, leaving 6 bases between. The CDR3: CASSPTGNTEAFF. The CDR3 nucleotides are TGTGCCAGCTCACCTACAGGGAACACTGAAGCTTTCTTT.

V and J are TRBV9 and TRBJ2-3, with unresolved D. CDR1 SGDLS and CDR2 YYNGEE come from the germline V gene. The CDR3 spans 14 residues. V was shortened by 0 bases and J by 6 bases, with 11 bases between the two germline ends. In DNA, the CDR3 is TGTGCCAGCAGCGTAGGGACCAGCTACGATACGCAGTATTTT. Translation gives CASSVGTSYDTQYF. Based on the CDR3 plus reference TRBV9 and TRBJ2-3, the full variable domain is DSGVTQTPKHLITATGQRVTLRCSPRSGDLSVYWYQQSLDQGLQFLIQYYNGEERAKGNILERFSAQQFPDLHSELNLSSLELGDSALYFCASSVGTSYDTQYFGPGTRLTVL.

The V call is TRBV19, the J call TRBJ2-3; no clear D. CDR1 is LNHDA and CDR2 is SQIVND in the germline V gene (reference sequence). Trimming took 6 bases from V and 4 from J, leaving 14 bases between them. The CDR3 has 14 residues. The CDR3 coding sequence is TGTGCCAGTAGCCCACGTCCGGCCCCAGATACGCAGTATTTT. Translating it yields CASSPRPAPDTQYF.

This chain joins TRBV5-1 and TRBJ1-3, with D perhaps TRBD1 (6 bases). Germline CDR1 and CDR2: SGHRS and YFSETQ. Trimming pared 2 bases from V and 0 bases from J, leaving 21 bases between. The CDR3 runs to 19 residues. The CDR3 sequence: CASSLGAPGHRNSGNTIYF. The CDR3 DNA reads TGCGCCAGCAGCTTAGGGGCCCCGGGACACAGAAACTCTGGAAACACCATATATTTT. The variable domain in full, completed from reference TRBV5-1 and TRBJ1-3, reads KAGVTQTPRYLIKTRGQQVTLSCSPISGHRSVSWYQQTPGQGLQFLFEYFSETQRNKGNFPGRFSGRQFSNSRSEMNVSTLELGDSALYLCASSLGAPGHRNSGNTIYFGEGSWLTVV.

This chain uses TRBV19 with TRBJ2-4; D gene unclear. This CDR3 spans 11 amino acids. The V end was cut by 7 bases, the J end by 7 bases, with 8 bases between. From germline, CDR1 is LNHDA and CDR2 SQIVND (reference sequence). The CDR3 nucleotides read TGTGCCAGTATTCACTACAACATTCAGTACTTC. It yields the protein CASIHYNIQYF.

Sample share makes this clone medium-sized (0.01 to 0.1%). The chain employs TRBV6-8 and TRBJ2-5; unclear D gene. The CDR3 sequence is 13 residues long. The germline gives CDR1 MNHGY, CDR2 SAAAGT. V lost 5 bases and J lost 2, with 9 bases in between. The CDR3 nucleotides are TGTGCCAGCAGTCCCCGCCAGCAAGAGACCCAGTACTTC. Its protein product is CASSPRQQETQYF.

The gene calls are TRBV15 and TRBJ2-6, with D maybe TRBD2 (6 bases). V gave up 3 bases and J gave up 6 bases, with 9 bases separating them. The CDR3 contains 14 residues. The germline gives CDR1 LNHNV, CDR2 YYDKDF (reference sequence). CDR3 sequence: CATSRGGTANVLTF. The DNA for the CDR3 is TGTGCCACCAGCAGGGGAGGTACGGCCAACGTCCTGACTTTC.

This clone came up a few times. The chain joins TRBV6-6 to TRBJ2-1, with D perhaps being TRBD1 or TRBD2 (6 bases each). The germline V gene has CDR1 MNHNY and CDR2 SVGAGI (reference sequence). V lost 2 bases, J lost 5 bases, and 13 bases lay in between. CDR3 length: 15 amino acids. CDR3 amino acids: CASSYPTGANNEQFF. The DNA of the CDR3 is TGTGCCAGCAGTTACCCTACGGGGGCGAACAATGAGCAGTTCTTC.

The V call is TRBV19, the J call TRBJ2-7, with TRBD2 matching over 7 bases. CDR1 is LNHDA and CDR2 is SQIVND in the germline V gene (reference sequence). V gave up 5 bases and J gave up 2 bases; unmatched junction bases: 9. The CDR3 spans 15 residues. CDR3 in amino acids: CASSYRASGTYEQYF. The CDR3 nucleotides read TGTGCCAGTAGTTACCGGGCTAGCGGAACCTACGAGCAGTACTTC.

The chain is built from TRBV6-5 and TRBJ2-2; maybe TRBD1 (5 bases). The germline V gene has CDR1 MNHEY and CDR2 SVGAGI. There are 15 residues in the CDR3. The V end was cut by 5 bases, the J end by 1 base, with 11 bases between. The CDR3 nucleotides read TGTGCCAGCAGTCGACAGCCTTGGAACACCGGGGAGCTGTTTTTT. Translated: CASSRQPWNTGELFF.

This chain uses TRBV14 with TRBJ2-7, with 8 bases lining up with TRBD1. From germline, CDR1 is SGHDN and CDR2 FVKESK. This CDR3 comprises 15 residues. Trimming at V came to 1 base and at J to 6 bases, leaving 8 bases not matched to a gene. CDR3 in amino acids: CASSQARGQGLEQYF. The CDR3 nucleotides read TGTGCCAGCAGCCAAGCGCGCGGACAGGGCCTCGAGCAGTACTTC.

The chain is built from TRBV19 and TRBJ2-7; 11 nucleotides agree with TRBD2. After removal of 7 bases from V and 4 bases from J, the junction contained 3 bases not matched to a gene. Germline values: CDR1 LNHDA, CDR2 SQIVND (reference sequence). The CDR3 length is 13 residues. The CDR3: CASITSGSYEQYF. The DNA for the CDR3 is TGTGCCAGTATCACTAGCGGGAGTTACGAGCAGTACTTC.

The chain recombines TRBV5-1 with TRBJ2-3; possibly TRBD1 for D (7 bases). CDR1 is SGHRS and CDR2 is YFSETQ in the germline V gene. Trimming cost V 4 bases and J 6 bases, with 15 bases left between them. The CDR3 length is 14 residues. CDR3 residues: CASSQGGVRDTQYF. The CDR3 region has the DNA TGCGCCAGCAGCCAGGGGGGCGTGAGGGATACGCAGTATTTT.

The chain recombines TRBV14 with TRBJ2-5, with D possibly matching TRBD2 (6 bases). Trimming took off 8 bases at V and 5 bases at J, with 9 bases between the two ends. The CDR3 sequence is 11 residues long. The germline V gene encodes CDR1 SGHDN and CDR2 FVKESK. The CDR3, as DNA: TGTGCCAGCGGGGGGAAGGAGACCCAGTACTTC. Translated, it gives CASGGKETQYF.

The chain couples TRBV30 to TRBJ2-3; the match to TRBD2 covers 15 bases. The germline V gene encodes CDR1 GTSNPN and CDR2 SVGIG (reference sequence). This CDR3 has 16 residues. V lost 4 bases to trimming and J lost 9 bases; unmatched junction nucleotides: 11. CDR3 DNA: TGTGCCTGGAACGGACTAGCGGGAGGGCGAAGGGGGACGCAGTATTTT. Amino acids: CAWNGLAGGRRGTQYF. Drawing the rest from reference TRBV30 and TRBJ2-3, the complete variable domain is SQTIHQWPATLVQPVGSPLSLECTVEGTSNPNLYWYRQAAGRGLQLLFYSVGIGQISSEVPQNLSASRPQDRQFILSSKKLLLSDSGFYLCAWNGLAGGRRGTQYFGPGTRLTVL.

The CDR3 nucleotides are TGTGCCAGCAGCGCCCCGGGACAGGGTATCTACGAGCAGTACTTC. Translation: CASSAPGQGIYEQYF. V is TRBV5-4 and J is TRBJ2-7, with 9 bases fitting TRBD1. Germline V gives CDR1 SGHNT, CDR2 YYREEE (reference sequence). Losses at the gene ends were 4 bases for V and 3 bases for J; bases not matched to a gene: 8. This CDR3 contains 15 residues.

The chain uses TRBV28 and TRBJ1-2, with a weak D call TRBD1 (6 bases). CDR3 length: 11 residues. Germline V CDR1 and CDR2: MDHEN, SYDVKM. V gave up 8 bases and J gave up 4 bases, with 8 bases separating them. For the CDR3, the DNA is TGTGCCAGCCGGACAGCCTATGGCTACACCTTC. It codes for CASRTAYGYTF.

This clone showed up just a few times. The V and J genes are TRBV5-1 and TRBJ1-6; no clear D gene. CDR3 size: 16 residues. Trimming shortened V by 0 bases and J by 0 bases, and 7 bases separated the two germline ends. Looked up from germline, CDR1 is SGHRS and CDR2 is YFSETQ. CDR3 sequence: CASSLVPSSYNSPLHF. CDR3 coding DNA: TGCGCCAGCAGCTTGGTCCCGAGCTCCTATAATTCACCCCTCCACTTT.

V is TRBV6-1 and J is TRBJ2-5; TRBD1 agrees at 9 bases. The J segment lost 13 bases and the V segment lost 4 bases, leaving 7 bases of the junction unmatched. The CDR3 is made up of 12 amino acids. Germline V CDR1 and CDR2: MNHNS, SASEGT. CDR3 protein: CASSGDRVSPYF. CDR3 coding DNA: TGTGCCAGCAGTGGGGACAGGGTTTCTCCGTACTTC.

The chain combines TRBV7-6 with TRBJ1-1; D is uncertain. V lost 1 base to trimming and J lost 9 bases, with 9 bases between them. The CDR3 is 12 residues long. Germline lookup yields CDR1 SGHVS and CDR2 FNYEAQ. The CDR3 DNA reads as TGTGCCAGCAGCTTAGTTGGAGGGAAAGCTTTCTTT. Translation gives CASSLVGGKAFF.

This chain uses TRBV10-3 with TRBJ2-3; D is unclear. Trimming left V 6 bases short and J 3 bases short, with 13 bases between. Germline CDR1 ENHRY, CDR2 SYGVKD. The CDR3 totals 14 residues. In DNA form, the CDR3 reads TGTGCCATCAGCGCCGGCACAGAGACAGATACGCAGTATTTT. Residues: CAISAGTETDTQYF.

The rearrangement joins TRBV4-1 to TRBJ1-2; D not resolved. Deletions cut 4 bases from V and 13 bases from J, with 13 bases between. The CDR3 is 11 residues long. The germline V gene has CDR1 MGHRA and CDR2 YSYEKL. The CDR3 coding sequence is TGCGCCAGCAGCCTCCCAGGCCTGGGCACCTTC. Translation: CASSLPGLGTF.

The CDR3 DNA sequence: TGCGCCAGCAGCTTGGGAGACCTCCCGGGCACTGAAGCTTTCTTT. It specifies CASSLGDLPGTEAFF. This sequence joins TRBV5-1 and TRBJ1-1; D gene unclear. This CDR3 has 15 amino acids. The V end lost 0 bases, the J end lost 4 bases, and 13 bases lay between the germline ends. Germline CDR1 is SGHRS and CDR2 is YFSETQ.

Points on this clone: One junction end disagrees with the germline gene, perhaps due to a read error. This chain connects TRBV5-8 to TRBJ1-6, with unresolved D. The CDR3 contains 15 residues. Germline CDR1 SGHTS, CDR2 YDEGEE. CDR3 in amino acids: CASSPGRVSNSPFHF. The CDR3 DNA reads TGTGCCAGCAGCCCCGGTAGGGTGTCGAATTCACCCTTCCACTTT.

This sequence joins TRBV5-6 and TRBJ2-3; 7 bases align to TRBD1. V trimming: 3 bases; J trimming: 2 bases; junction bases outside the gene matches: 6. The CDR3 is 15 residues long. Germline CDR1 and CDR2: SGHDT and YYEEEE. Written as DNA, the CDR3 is TGTGCCAGCAGCTCCTGGGACAGACCCACAGATACGCAGTATTTT. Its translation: CASSSWDRPTDTQYF. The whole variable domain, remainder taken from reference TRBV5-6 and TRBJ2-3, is DAGVTQSPTHLIKTRGQQVTLRCSPKSGHDTVSWYQQALGQGPQFIFQYYEEEERQRGNFPDRFSGHQFPNYSSELNVNALLLGDSALYLCASSSWDRPTDTQYFGPGTRLTVL.

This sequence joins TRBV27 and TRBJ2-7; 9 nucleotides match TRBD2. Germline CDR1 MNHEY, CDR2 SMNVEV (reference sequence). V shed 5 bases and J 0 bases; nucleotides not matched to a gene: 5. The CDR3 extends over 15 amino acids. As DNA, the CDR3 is TGTGCCAGCAGTCTGGGACTAGCAAGCTCCTACGAGCAGTACTTC. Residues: CASSLGLASSYEQYF.

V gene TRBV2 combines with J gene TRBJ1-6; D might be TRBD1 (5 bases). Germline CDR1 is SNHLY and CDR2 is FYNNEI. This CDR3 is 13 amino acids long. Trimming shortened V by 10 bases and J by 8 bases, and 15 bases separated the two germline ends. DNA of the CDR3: TGTGCCACCCAGGGTGATGGGGATTCACCCCTCCACTTT. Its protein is CATQGDGDSPLHF. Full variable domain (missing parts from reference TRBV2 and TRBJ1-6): EPEVTQTPSHQVTQMGQEVILRCVPISNHLYFYWYRQILGQKVEFLVSFYNNEISEKSEIFDDQFSVERPDGSNFTLKIRSTKLEDSAMYFCATQGDGDSPLHFGNGTRLTVT.

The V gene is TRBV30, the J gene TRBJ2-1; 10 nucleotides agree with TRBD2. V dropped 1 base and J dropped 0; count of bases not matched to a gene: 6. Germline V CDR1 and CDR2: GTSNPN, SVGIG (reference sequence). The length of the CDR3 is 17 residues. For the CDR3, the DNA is TGTGCCTGGAGTGGGGCTAGCGGGAGTCACTCCTACAATGAGCAGTTCTTC. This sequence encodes CAWSGASGSHSYNEQFF.